This T cell receptor beta chain was sequenced in a study of a mutant IDH1 vaccine in newly diagnosed glioma. Overall study: Vaccine administration was initiated 4-6 weeks following radiotherapy alone, or with temozolomide cycles. Of the patients given treatment, approximately 60% were male and 37.5% were female, and a mean age of about 44 years was recorded. Patients' prior therapy spanned radiotherapy, temozolomide, or both; most underwent both. The study's findings and limits: Shifts in the top peripheral T cell clonotypes seemed unrelated to pseudoprogression.

Assay: immunoSEQ multiplex PCR; the TCRdb copy retains only in-frame clones and omits some. The repertoire includes approximately 45,000 clones, around 92% of them detected once, and 2.3% sits in the top ten. For this clone: Antigen: not known.

The CDR3 extends over 15 amino acids. V dropped 7 bases and J dropped 6 bases, with 21 bases sitting between them. Germline CDR1 is LNHDA and CDR2 is SQIVND (reference sequence). The time point: week 35, safety follow-up. Doses consisted of 300 ug of mutant IDH1 20-mer peptide each, paired with topical imiquimod. The sample in question was PBMCs, obtained from a glioma patient whose treatment included an IDH1 peptide vaccine. The chain carries TRBV19 and TRBJ1-2; the D gene is possibly TRBD1 (6 bases). This clonotype originated in a man aged 50 or older with glioma. DNA for the CDR3: TGTGCCAGTACCAAATGGAAGGGGGTAGGCGATGGCTACACCTTC. Amino acids: CASTKWKGVGDGYTF.